These 4 T cell receptor beta chains originate from one sample sequenced in a study of early T cells in non-severe SARS-CoV-2 infection. TCRdb fed the 5' RACE reads into MiXCR, producing one record per CDR3 protein. The data show about 27,000 distinct CDR3 sequences, with about 4.6% seen just once and about an eighth held by the top ten. What was sequenced was whole blood. Receptor source: an adult who was a healthcare worker with PCR-confirmed SARS-CoV-2 infection or an uninfected control (not recorded which).

The rearrangement links TRBV6-1 to TRBJ2-2; 7 bases match TRBD2. The germline gives CDR1 MNHNS, CDR2 SASEGT. The ends lost 7 bases at V and 3 bases at J; junction bases unmatched: 8. There are 15 residues in the CDR3. The CDR3 coding sequence is TGTGCCAGCAAAGAGACTAGCTACTACACCGGGGAGCTGTTTTTT. This codes for CASKETSYYTGELFF.

With respect to this clonotype: This may stem from a read error, because a much larger clone lies one nucleotide away. The chain carries TRBV7-2 and TRBJ2-7; D is ambiguous. Deletions cut 0 bases from V and 6 bases from J, with 9 bases between. The germline CDR1 and CDR2 sequences are SGHTA and FQGNSA. The CDR3 covers 13 residues. The CDR3 protein is CASSLAGPFEQYV. The CDR3 DNA reads as TGTGCCAGCAGCTTAGCAGGGCCCTTCGAGCAGTACGTC.

As concerns this clonotype: One base away lies a much larger clone, so this may be a sequencing read error. The J gene is TRBJ2-1, the V gene TRBV29-1; D call uncertain. In germline, CDR1 is SQVTM, CDR2 ANQGSEA. This CDR3 is 11 amino acids long. DNA of the CDR3: TGCAGCGCTACTCAAGACAATGAGCTGTTCTTC. This encodes CSATQDNELFF.

This clonotype was seen more than once but under ten times. The chain links TRBV9 to TRBJ2-5; TRBD2 agrees at 13 bases. Germline CDR1 is SGDLS and CDR2 is YYNGEE. Unmatched junction bases numbered 4, after V lost 0 bases and J lost 2 bases. The CDR3 length is 17 residues. CDR3 region: CASSVGGLAGEQETQYF. The CDR3 bases are TGTGCCAGCAGCGTAGGAGGACTAGCGGGGGAACAAGAGACCCAGTACTTC. The full variable domain, rest sourced from reference TRBV9 and TRBJ2-5, is DSGVTQTPKHLITATGQRVTLRCSPRSGDLSVYWYQQSLDQGLQFLIQYYNGEERAKGNILERFSAQQFPDLHSELNLSSLELGDSALYFCASSVGGLAGEQETQYFGPGTRLLVL.